This is a list of T cell receptor beta chains from one sample in a study of low-dose radiotherapy and immunotherapy resistance in tumors. MiXCR was run by TCRdb on the reads, yielding one entry per CDR3 protein. Here the sample spans about 46,000 distinct CDR3 sequences, about 12% being singletons. Source: PBMCs, taken before treatment. The receptors were sampled from a female donor with ovarian cancer. The CDR3 runs from the conserved cysteine through the conserved F or W. Each record gives: CDR3 length, V gene, D gene, J gene, clone size, CDR3 protein, CDR3 DNA. The D gene is left open where the match is weak. The listing skips clone size in some rows; elsewhere it reads once, few, many or a size class.

CDR3 length: 17; V gene: TRBV7-8; D gene: TRBD1; J gene: TRBJ1-3; clone size: .; CDR3 protein: CASSPRDSGSSGNTIYF; CDR3 DNA: TGTGCCAGCAGCCCACGGGACAGCGGATCCTCTGGAAACACCATATATTTT
CDR3 length: 13; V gene: TRBV7-2; D gene: .; J gene: TRBJ1-1; clone size: many; CDR3 protein: CASSFRGGTEAFF; CDR3 DNA: TGTGCCAGCAGCTTCAGGGGAGGCACTGAAGCTTTCTTT
CDR3 length: 16; V gene: TRBV28; D gene: TRBD2; J gene: TRBJ2-3; clone size: .; CDR3 protein: CASTLGLAGGGDTQYF; CDR3 DNA: TGTGCCAGCACCTTAGGGCTAGCGGGAGGAGGGGATACGCAGTATTTT
CDR3 length: 15; V gene: TRBV10-3; D gene: .; J gene: TRBJ2-5; clone size: .; CDR3 protein: CAISDHRQSQETQYF; CDR3 DNA: TGTGCCATCAGTGACCACCGACAGAGCCAAGAGACCCAGTACTTC
CDR3 length: 12; V gene: TRBV2; D gene: .; J gene: TRBJ2-7; clone size: many; CDR3 protein: CASRRRGDEQYF; CDR3 DNA: TGTGCCAGCAGGCGGAGGGGGGACGAGCAGTACTTC
CDR3 length: 13; V gene: TRBV18; D gene: TRBD2; J gene: TRBJ2-3; clone size: few; CDR3 protein: CASSTSLTDTQYF; CDR3 DNA: TGTGCCAGCTCGACTAGCTTGACAGATACGCAGTATTTT
CDR3 length: 15; V gene: TRBV19; D gene: TRBD2; J gene: TRBJ2-1; clone size: many; CDR3 protein: CASTPGGGPYNEQFF; CDR3 DNA: TGTGCCAGTACGCCCGGCGGGGGGCCGTACAATGAGCAGTTCTTC
CDR3 length: 14; V gene: TRBV4-1; D gene: .; J gene: TRBJ1-1; clone size: many; CDR3 protein: CASSQQTLNTEAFF; CDR3 DNA: TGCGCCAGCAGCCAACAGACACTGAACACTGAAGCTTTCTTT
CDR3 length: 16; V gene: TRBV18; D gene: .; J gene: TRBJ1-5; clone size: many; CDR3 protein: CASSPYGDHSNQPQHF; CDR3 DNA: TGTGCCAGCTCGCCATACGGGGACCATAGCAATCAGCCCCAGCATTTT
CDR3 length: 16; V gene: TRBV6-8; D gene: .; J gene: TRBJ2-7; clone size: .; CDR3 protein: CASSPRGRGNSYEQYF; CDR3 DNA: TGTGCCAGCAGTCCCCGGGGCCGGGGCAACTCCTACGAGCAGTACTTC
CDR3 length: 11; V gene: TRBV7-2; D gene: .; J gene: TRBJ1-2; clone size: many; CDR3 protein: CASSFYYGYTF; CDR3 DNA: TGTGCCAGCAGCTTTTATTATGGCTACACCTTC
CDR3 length: 16; V gene: TRBV5-1; D gene: .; J gene: TRBJ1-4; clone size: few; CDR3 protein: CASRQGPTAANEKLFF; CDR3 DNA: TGCGCCTCGCGGCAGGGCCCGACTGCGGCTAATGAAAAACTGTTTTTT
CDR3 length: 15; V gene: TRBV4-2; D gene: .; J gene: TRBJ2-2; clone size: many; CDR3 protein: CASSIQGANTGELFF; CDR3 DNA: TGTGCCAGCAGCATACAGGGCGCGAACACCGGGGAGCTGTTTTTT
CDR3 length: 18; V gene: TRBV29-1; D gene: .; J gene: TRBJ2-6; clone size: many; CDR3 protein: CSVERDRAGGSGANVLTF; CDR3 DNA: TGCAGCGTTGAAAGGGACAGGGCGGGGGGCTCTGGGGCCAACGTCCTGACTTTC
CDR3 length: 13; V gene: TRBV29-1; D gene: TRBD2; J gene: TRBJ2-5; clone size: many; CDR3 protein: CSVQAGVRETQYF; CDR3 DNA: TGCAGCGTTCAAGCGGGAGTCCGGGAGACCCAGTACTTC
CDR3 length: 15; V gene: TRBV10-3; D gene: TRBD2; J gene: TRBJ2-3; clone size: many; CDR3 protein: CAITPGLATTDTQYF; CDR3 DNA: TGTGCCATCACCCCGGGACTAGCGACCACAGATACGCAGTATTTT
CDR3 length: 13; V gene: TRBV12-3/TRBV12-4; D gene: .; J gene: TRBJ2-1; clone size: .; CDR3 protein: CASTLPERAEQFF; CDR3 DNA: TGTGCCAGCACCCTTCCTGAGAGAGCTGAGCAGTTCTTC
CDR3 length: 14; V gene: TRBV25-1; D gene: TRBD2; J gene: TRBJ2-5; clone size: many; CDR3 protein: CASSEPGAGETQYF; CDR3 DNA: TGTGCCAGCAGTGAACCGGGAGCGGGGGAGACCCAGTACTTC
CDR3 length: 14; V gene: TRBV19; D gene: .; J gene: TRBJ2-1; clone size: few; CDR3 protein: CASSSGHPRDEQFF; CDR3 DNA: TGTGCCAGTAGTAGCGGACACCCGAGGGATGAGCAGTTCTTC
CDR3 length: 13; V gene: TRBV24-1; D gene: TRBD2; J gene: TRBJ2-3; clone size: .; CDR3 protein: CATSPQGGDTQYF; CDR3 DNA: TGTGCCACCAGCCCCCAGGGAGGGGATACGCAGTATTTT
CDR3 length: 16; V gene: TRBV18; D gene: .; J gene: TRBJ2-7; clone size: many; CDR3 protein: CASSHSGTARAYEQYF; CDR3 DNA: TGTGCCAGCTCACACTCCGGGACCGCGCGAGCCTACGAGCAGTACTTC
CDR3 length: 16; V gene: TRBV7-8; D gene: TRBD2; J gene: TRBJ2-7; clone size: .; CDR3 protein: CASSLGAAGGRYEQYF; CDR3 DNA: TGTGCCAGCAGCTTAGGAGCAGCGGGGGGGCGCTACGAGCAGTACTTC
CDR3 length: 15; V gene: TRBV7-9; D gene: TRBD1; J gene: TRBJ1-4; clone size: many; CDR3 protein: CASSADRGANEKLFF; CDR3 DNA: TGTGCCAGCAGCGCTGACAGGGGGGCTAATGAAAAACTGTTTTTT
CDR3 length: 14; V gene: TRBV5-6; D gene: .; J gene: TRBJ1-2; clone size: many; CDR3 protein: CASSLVRVNYGYTF; CDR3 DNA: TGTGCCAGCAGCTTGGTTCGGGTTAACTATGGCTACACCTTC
CDR3 length: 13; V gene: TRBV19; D gene: .; J gene: TRBJ1-1; clone size: many; CDR3 protein: CASRDIQNTEAFF; CDR3 DNA: TGTGCCAGCCGGGACATTCAGAACACTGAAGCTTTCTTT
CDR3 length: 15; V gene: TRBV9; D gene: TRBD1; J gene: TRBJ2-2; clone size: many; CDR3 protein: CAQSRDRVYTGELFF; CDR3 DNA: TGTGCCCAGAGCAGGGACAGGGTTTACACCGGGGAGCTGTTTTTT
CDR3 length: 13; V gene: TRBV12-3/TRBV12-4; D gene: TRBD1; J gene: TRBJ1-5; clone size: many; CDR3 protein: CASAGGQNQPQHF; CDR3 DNA: TGTGCCAGTGCAGGGGGGCAAAATCAGCCCCAGCATTTT
CDR3 length: 15; V gene: TRBV25-1; D gene: .; J gene: TRBJ2-4; clone size: many; CDR3 protein: CASSPTVGQKNIQYF; CDR3 DNA: TGTGCCAGCAGCCCCACGGTCGGCCAGAAAAACATTCAGTACTTC
CDR3 length: 15; V gene: TRBV7-8; D gene: TRBD2; J gene: TRBJ2-3; clone size: many; CDR3 protein: CASSPLAGVADTQYF; CDR3 DNA: TGTGCCAGCAGCCCTCTGGCGGGAGTAGCAGATACGCAGTATTTT
CDR3 length: 14; V gene: TRBV5-1; D gene: .; J gene: TRBJ2-7; clone size: many; CDR3 protein: CASSSTGSTYEQYF; CDR3 DNA: TGCGCCAGCAGCTCCACAGGCTCCACCTACGAGCAGTACTTC